This T cell receptor beta chain was documented in a study of T cells in localized non-small cell lung cancer. The data were produced by immunoSEQ multiplex PCR, yet TCRdb's version contains in-frame clones alone and is incomplete. The sample contains about 2,700 clones, more than 20% of which appear only once. As for this clone: A junction boundary mismatches the germline segment, possibly from a read error.

The CDR3 loop spans 15 amino acids. Germline-derived CDR1 and CDR2 are SGHRS and YFSETQ. This sequence originates from a female donor of 60 years or more with stage I lung adenocarcinoma. Sequencing was performed on lung tumor tissue, taken before any cancer treatment. V and J are TRBV5-1 and TRBJ2-1; 9 bases are shared with TRBD2. CDR3 sequence reads: CATSSAGGGYNEQFF. For the CDR3, the DNA is TGCGCCACCAGCTCGGCGGGAGGGGGTTACAATGAGCAGTTCTTC.